This passage covers 30 T cell receptor beta chains from one sample sequenced in a study of cytomegalovirus exposure and HLA in healthy donors. The PCR made use of 60 Vbeta and 13 Jbeta primers. Generated by immunoSEQ multiplex PCR, the TCRdb table keeps only in-frame clones and is missing some. The repertoire holds under 110,000 clones, with under 80% as singletons. Material for sequencing was PBMCs. All receptors derive from a man aged 35 to 55 in good health and CMV-seronegative.

The genes are TRBV6-5 and TRBJ1-1; 10 bases agree with TRBD1. The germline V gene encodes CDR1 MNHEY and CDR2 SVGAGI. Unmatched junction bases numbered 8, after V lost 4 bases and J lost 3 bases. The length of the CDR3 is 16 residues. CDR3 nucleotide sequence: TGTGCCAGCAGTTCCGGGACAGGGGCCTCCTACACTGAAGCTTTCTTT. This sequence encodes CASSSGTGASYTEAFF.

The chain is built from TRBV6-5 and TRBJ1-2; 8 nucleotides agree with TRBD1. V shed 7 bases and J 2 bases; nucleotides not matched to a gene: 9. This CDR3 comprises 15 residues. Germline loops: CDR1 MNHEY, CDR2 SVGAGI. CDR3 nucleotides: TGTGCCAGCACCCTGACAGGGGATTCCAACTATGGCTACACCTTC. Translated: CASTLTGDSNYGYTF.

Here the CDR3 DNA reads TGTGCCAGCAGCTTTGCCAGGGCAGGGGGCTACACCTTC. It codes for CASSFARAGGYTF. This chain joins TRBV13 and TRBJ1-2; maybe TRBD1 (5 bases). Germline lookup yields CDR1 PRHDT and CDR2 FYEKMQ (reference sequence). V was clipped by 3 bases and J by 8 bases, with 13 bases between them. The CDR3 is 13 residues long.

This clone was seen a single time. The chain has TRBV18 and TRBJ2-5; 10 positions agree with TRBD1. The germline CDR1 and CDR2 sequences are KGHSH and LQKENI. This CDR3 contains 17 residues. Losses at the gene ends were 4 bases for V and 3 bases for J; bases not matched to a gene: 11. The CDR3 DNA reads TGTGCCAGCTCACAGCCCCGGGACAGGGGTTGGGAAGAGACCCAGTACTTC. Its translation: CASSQPRDRGWEETQYF.

This chain connects TRBV4-1 to TRBJ1-2, with TRBD1 matching 9 bases. CDR1 is MGHRA, CDR2 YSYEKL, per germline. The junction had 8 bases not matched to a gene; V was cut back by 2 bases and J by 4 bases. The CDR3 runs to 16 residues. CDR3 sequence: CASSQRDREFLYGYTF. The CDR3 bases are TGCGCCAGCAGCCAACGGGACAGGGAGTTTCTCTATGGCTACACCTTC.

The CDR3 region is CAWSPPAGGLNEQFF. The CDR3 nucleotides are TGTGCCTGGAGTCCTCCCGCGGGGGGGCTCAATGAGCAGTTCTTC. The chain employs TRBV30 and TRBJ2-1; 9 positions agree with TRBD2. J was trimmed by 6 bases and V by 2 bases; bases with no gene match: 8. The V gene's germline CDR1 is GTSNPN and CDR2 SVGIG (reference sequence). The CDR3 runs 15 residues.

This chain connects TRBV9 to TRBJ1-1; perhaps TRBD1 as D (5 bases). V was pared by 1 base and J by 3 bases, with 10 bases between. This CDR3 contains 14 residues. Per the germline V gene, CDR1 is SGDLS and CDR2 is YYNGEE. The CDR3 loop reads CASSVMGGDTEAFF. In DNA form, the CDR3 reads TGTGCCAGCAGCGTAATGGGGGGGGACACTGAAGCTTTCTTT.

This clone has a handful of counts. The genes are TRBV11-3 and TRBJ1-1; D ambiguous. CDR3 size: 14 residues. The V end lost 5 bases, the J end lost 4 bases, and 14 bases lay between the germline ends. Germline V gene lookup returns CDR1 SGHNT and CDR2 YENEEA. CDR3 region: CASSLEGSGTEAFF. CDR3 sequence (DNA): TGTGCCAGCAGCCTCGAGGGCTCGGGCACTGAAGCTTTCTTT. Variable domain in full (rest from reference TRBV11-3 and TRBJ1-1): EAGVVQSPRYKIIEKKQPVAFWCNPISGHNTLYWYLQNLGQGPELLIRYENEEAVDDSQLPKDRFSAERLKGVDSTLKIQPAELGDSAVYLCASSLEGSGTEAFFGQGTRLTVV.

The chain is built from TRBV2 and TRBJ2-7; D possibly corresponds to TRBD2 (5 bases). The CDR3 length is 12 residues. Germline CDR1 SNHLY, CDR2 FYNNEI. V lost 7 bases and J 7 bases, leaving 14 bases between the germline ends. The CDR3 spells CASTTDSGEQYF. CDR3 bases: TGTGCCAGCACAACGGATTCGGGGGAGCAGTACTTC.

CDR3 sequence reads: CASSLNSGSTEAFF. CDR3 DNA: TGTGCCAGCAGCTTGAACTCGGGGTCCACTGAAGCTTTCTTT. The chain couples TRBV5-4 to TRBJ1-1; D remains ambiguous. Trimming stripped 1 base from V and 4 bases from J, with 11 bases between. The CDR3 consists of 14 residues. CDR1 is SGHNT, CDR2 YYREEE, per germline (reference sequence). Full variable domain (outside the CDR3, taken from reference TRBV5-4 and TRBJ1-1): ETGVTQSPTHLIKTRGQQVTLRCSSQSGHNTVSWYQQALGQGPQFIFQYYREEENGRGNFPPRFSGLQFPNYSSELNVNALELDDSALYLCASSLNSGSTEAFFGQGTRLTVV.

V and J are TRBV27 and TRBJ1-5, with 9 nucleotides matching TRBD1. The germline CDR1 and CDR2 sequences are MNHEY and SMNVEV (reference sequence). V shed 8 bases, J shed 1 base, and the junction held 12 bases outside the gene matches. CDR3 size: 17 residues. The CDR3 coding sequence is TGTGCCAGCGCGCAGGGGACAGGGAAGGGGAGCAATCAGCCCCAGCATTTT. Its protein product is CASAQGTGKGSNQPQHF.

V is TRBV28 and J is TRBJ2-5; D call uncertain. Trimming pared 5 bases from V and 5 bases from J, leaving 15 bases between. Germline CDR1 MDHEN, CDR2 SYDVKM. This CDR3 comprises 14 residues. The CDR3 bases are TGTGCCAGCAGTCCTTCCAACGCGCACGAGACCCAGTACTTC. Its translation: CASSPSNAHETQYF.

V is TRBV28 and J is TRBJ2-1; D possibly corresponds to TRBD1 (6 bases). The germline CDR1 and CDR2 sequences are MDHEN and SYDVKM. The CDR3 has 17 residues. V was clipped by 3 bases and J by 2 bases, with 17 bases between them. The CDR3: CASSFVWGQGAYNEQFF. In DNA, the CDR3 is TGTGCCAGCAGTTTCGTTTGGGGGCAAGGGGCCTACAATGAGCAGTTCTTC. Filled out from reference TRBV28 and TRBJ2-1, the complete variable domain reads DVKVTQSSRYLVKRTGEKVFLECVQDMDHENMFWYRQDPGLGLRLIYFSYDVKMKEKGDIPEGYSVSREKKERFSLILESASTNQTSMYLCASSFVWGQGAYNEQFFGPGTRLTVL.

This sequence joins TRBV10-3 and TRBJ1-3; 7 bases fit TRBD1. V shed 7 bases, J shed 4 bases, and the junction held 10 bases outside the gene matches. CDR3 length: 15 residues. Germline lookup yields CDR1 ENHRY and CDR2 SYGVKD. The CDR3 loop is CAITSETGVGNTIYF. CDR3 nucleotides: TGTGCCATCACCTCGGAAACAGGGGTCGGAAACACCATATATTTT.

The rearrangement links TRBV6-1 to TRBJ1-1; D is possibly TRBD1 (5 bases). The germline V and J ends were trimmed by 7 bases and 3 bases, with 15 bases remaining between them. CDR1 is MNHNS and CDR2 is SASEGT in the germline V gene. The length of the CDR3 is 14 residues. This CDR3 reads CASIRAAIDTEAFF. CDR3 nucleotide sequence: TGTGCCAGCATCAGGGCAGCTATAGACACTGAAGCTTTCTTT.

The rearrangement links TRBV5-8 to TRBJ1-6, with 8 bases aligning to TRBD1. Germline V lookup: CDR1 SGHTS, CDR2 YDEGEE. The CDR3 consists of 17 residues. The J segment lost 2 bases and the V segment lost 3 bases, leaving 7 bases of the junction unmatched. In DNA, the CDR3 is TGTGCCAGCAGCTCGCGACAGGGGTTGGCCTATAATTCACCCCTCCACTTT. It specifies CASSSRQGLAYNSPLHF.

The V call is TRBV5-1, the J call TRBJ1-4; TRBD1 agrees at 8 bases. Trimming took 0 bases from V and 7 from J; bases not matched to a gene: 5. The CDR3 length is 15 residues. The germline gives CDR1 SGHRS, CDR2 YFSETQ. DNA of the CDR3: TGCGCCAGCAGCTTGGCGGACAGGGAGGGTGAAAAACTGTTTTTT. This codes for CASSLADREGEKLFF.

The rearrangement uses TRBV18 and TRBJ1-4, with TRBD1 identical over 7 bases. V lost 6 bases and J lost 5; bases outside the gene matches: 6. CDR1 KGHSH and CDR2 LQKENI come from the germline V gene. This CDR3 region has 14 residues. The CDR3 bases are TGTGCCAGCTCCCACAGGGGATCAAATGAAAAACTGTTTTTT. Protein: CASSHRGSNEKLFF. Full variable domain (missing parts from reference TRBV18 and TRBJ1-4): NAGVMQNPRHLVRRRGQEARLRCSPMKGHSHVYWYRQLPEEGLKFMVYLQKENIIDESGMPKERFSAEFPKEGPSILRIQQVVRGDSAAYFCASSHRGSNEKLFFGSGTQLSVL.

V gene TRBV2 combines with J gene TRBJ1-1; TRBD1 matches 7 bases. The trim removed 6 bases at V and 4 bases at J, leaving 11 bases unmatched. CDR1 is SNHLY and CDR2 is FYNNEI in the germline V gene. The CDR3 has 15 residues. The CDR3 sequence is CASRTGLVRGTEAFF. In nucleotides, the CDR3 is TGTGCCAGCAGGACAGGGCTGGTCCGTGGCACTGAAGCTTTCTTT.

Only one count was recorded for this clone. This rearrangement joins TRBV28 to TRBJ2-7; no clear D. Trimming removed 3 bases at V and 1 base at J, with 10 bases between. The CDR3 runs 14 residues. The V gene's germline CDR1 is MDHEN and CDR2 SYDVKM. CDR3 nucleotides: TGTGCCAGCAGTTTGGCAGTTTTTTCCTACGAGCAGTACTTC. Translation: CASSLAVFSYEQYF.

The chain has TRBV19 and TRBJ2-2, with TRBD2 matching over 9 bases. Trimming took 3 bases from V and 7 from J; bases not matched to a gene: 9. The CDR3 has 16 amino acids. Per the germline V gene, CDR1 is LNHDA and CDR2 is SQIVND (reference sequence). The CDR3 loop is CASSMISTAGGGELFF. CDR3 nucleotide sequence: TGTGCCAGTAGTATGATCAGTACAGCGGGGGGCGGGGAGCTGTTTTTT.

The V gene is TRBV29-1, the J gene TRBJ2-1, with TRBD1 identical over 8 bases. The CDR3 has 13 amino acids. The germline CDR1 and CDR2 sequences are SQVTM and ANQGSEA. The trim removed 4 bases at V and 3 bases at J, leaving 2 bases unmatched. The CDR3 reads CSVGQGNYNEQFF. The CDR3 DNA reads TGCAGCGTTGGACAGGGGAACTACAATGAGCAGTTCTTC.

The chain's CDR3 is CASSLDPGLSALHF. In DNA form, the CDR3 reads TGTGCCAGCAGCTTAGATCCCGGTCTTTCGGCCCTCCACTTT. The chain uses TRBV11-2 and TRBJ1-6, with D unclear. This CDR3 comprises 14 residues. V was cut by 0 bases and J by 14 bases, with 14 bases left in between. Germline CDR1 and CDR2: SGHAT and FQNNGV.

Of note for this clone: A junction boundary mismatches the germline segment, possibly from a read error. The chain joins TRBV7-9 to TRBJ1-6; TRBD1 might be the D (6 bases). The CDR3 has 15 residues. Germline values: CDR1 SEHNR, CDR2 FQNEAQ (reference sequence). The CDR3, as DNA: TGTTCCAGCAGCTTCACCGGGACAAGGAATTCACCCCTCCACTTT. Protein product: CSSSFTGTRNSPLHF. Full variable domain (outside the CDR3, taken from reference TRBV7-9 and TRBJ1-6): DTGVSQNPRHKITKRGQNVTFRCDPISEHNRLYWYRQTLGQGPEFLTYFQNEAQLEKSRLLSDRFSAERPKGSFSTLEIQRTEQGDSAMYLCSSSFTGTRNSPLHFGNGTRLTVT.

In nucleotides, the CDR3 is TGTGCCAGCAGTGGATGGACTTACAATGAGCAGTTCTTC. The encoded protein is CASSGWTYNEQFF. The chain couples TRBV2 to TRBJ2-1, with D maybe TRBD2 (5 bases). This CDR3 is 13 amino acids long. V was clipped by 4 bases and J by 4 bases, with 8 bases between them. Germline V gene lookup returns CDR1 SNHLY and CDR2 FYNNEI.

This chain joins TRBV5-1 and TRBJ2-5; tentative D call: TRBD2 (5 bases). Trimming cost V 4 bases and J 4 bases, with 11 bases left between them. This CDR3 has 13 amino acids. The germline CDR1 and CDR2 sequences are SGHRS and YFSETQ. The CDR3 DNA reads as TGCGCCAGCAGCCGGGGTTTCGGAGAGACCCAGTACTTC. This sequence encodes CASSRGFGETQYF.

The chain recombines TRBV11-2 with TRBJ1-1; 8 nucleotides line up with TRBD1. The CDR3 has 14 residues. Germline V gene lookup returns CDR1 SGHAT and CDR2 FQNNGV. Unmatched junction bases numbered 2, after V lost 0 bases and J lost 5 bases. As DNA, the CDR3 is TGTGCCAGCAGCTTAGACCAGGGGGCGACTGAAGCTTTCTTT. Residues: CASSLDQGATEAFF.

This clone was observed a single time. The CDR3 region has the DNA TGTGCCATCAGTGAGGGACTAGCGGGGATAGATACGCAGTATTTT. Residues: CAISEGLAGIDTQYF. The V gene is TRBV10-3, the J gene TRBJ2-3; 12 bases agree with TRBD2. The CDR3 sequence is 15 residues long. The germline gives CDR1 ENHRY, CDR2 SYGVKD. After removal of 2 bases from V and 5 bases from J, the junction contained 2 bases not matched to a gene.

This chain uses TRBV9 with TRBJ2-1, with D unresolved. The CDR3 runs to 14 residues. Germline V gene sequence: CDR1 SGDLS, CDR2 YYNGEE. The V end was cut by 0 bases, the J end by 5 bases, with 9 bases between. The CDR3 spells CASSVESGDNEQFF. In DNA, the CDR3 is TGTGCCAGCAGCGTAGAGTCTGGAGACAATGAGCAGTTCTTC.

The chain recombines TRBV6-5 with TRBJ2-4; 12 bases map to TRBD1. There are 14 residues in the CDR3. The germline CDR1 and CDR2 sequences are MNHEY and SVGAGI. V trimming: 6 bases; J trimming: 7 bases; junction bases outside the gene matches: 4. DNA for the CDR3: TGTGCCAGCAGGGGGACAGGGGGCGCGAACATTCAGTACTTC. It encodes CASRGTGGANIQYF.